These 22 T cell receptor beta chains originate from one sample sequenced in a study of cytomegalovirus exposure and HLA in healthy donors. The PCR made use of 60 Vbeta and 13 Jbeta primers. Generated by immunoSEQ multiplex PCR, the TCRdb table keeps only in-frame clones and is missing some. The table has about 160,000 clones, 70% to 90% seen once. Sequencing was performed on PBMCs. These TCRs come from a woman aged 18-29 years in good health and CMV-seronegative.

The chain uses TRBV7-9 and TRBJ2-7; 8 nucleotides match TRBD1. Germline values: CDR1 SEHNR, CDR2 FQNEAQ (reference sequence). The CDR3 sequence is 15 residues long. The V and J ends lost 5 bases and 1 base, in that order; junction bases with no gene match: 7. CDR3 region: CASSPGTGGSYEQYF. CDR3 bases: TGTGCCAGCAGCCCCGGGACAGGAGGTTCCTACGAGCAGTACTTC.

The V and J genes are TRBV19 and TRBJ2-3, with D maybe TRBD1 (6 bases). The germline gives CDR1 LNHDA, CDR2 SQIVND (reference sequence). There are 16 residues in the CDR3. The germline V and J ends were trimmed by 4 bases and 2 bases, with 16 bases remaining between them. The CDR3 protein is CASSNLPGQNTDTQYF. The CDR3 DNA reads TGTGCCAGTAGTAACCTACCGGGACAAAACACAGATACGCAGTATTTT. The variable domain in full, completed from reference TRBV19 and TRBJ2-3, reads DGGITQSPKYLFRKEGQNVTLSCEQNLNHDAMYWYRQDPGQGLRLIYYSQIVNDFQKGDIAEGYSVSREKKESFPLTVTSAQKNPTAFYLCASSNLPGQNTDTQYFGPGTRLTVL.

This chain joins TRBV19 and TRBJ1-5; 9 bases fit TRBD1. Germline CDR1 LNHDA, CDR2 SQIVND (reference sequence). The CDR3 is 13 amino acids. The CDR3 spells CASTGGPYQPQHF. CDR3 sequence (DNA): TGTGCTTCTACAGGGGGCCCTTATCAGCCCCAGCATTTT. Looking up the rest from reference TRBV19 and TRBJ1-5 gives the full variable domain: DGGITQSPKYLFRKEGQNVTLSCEQNLNHDAMYWYRQDPGQGLRLIYYSQIVNDFQKGDIAEGYSVSREKKESFPLTVTSAQKNPTAFYLCASTGGPYQPQHFGDGTRLSIL.

CDR3 region: CASSLDLVVEQYF. CDR3 DNA: TGTGCCAGCAGCTTAGATTTAGTGGTCGAGCAGTACTTC. The chain couples TRBV11-2 to TRBJ2-7; D is undetermined. The CDR3 runs to 13 residues. The V gene's germline CDR1 is SGHAT and CDR2 FQNNGV. Trimming removed 0 bases from V and 6 bases from J, with 9 bases in between.

This chain links TRBV11-2 with TRBJ1-4; D is uncertain. Germline CDR1 is SGHAT and CDR2 is FQNNGV. V was trimmed by 0 bases and J by 8 bases, leaving 16 bases between them. This CDR3 contains 16 residues. CDR3 in DNA: TGTGCCAGCAGCTTAGATCATCGATTCGGTGAAGAAAAACTGTTTTTT. Its translation is CASSLDHRFGEEKLFF.

V gene TRBV28 combines with J gene TRBJ1-1, with 8 nucleotides matching TRBD1. With 6 bases clipped from V and 0 bases from J, the junction kept 6 bases outside the gene matches. This CDR3 spans 15 amino acids. Germline V lookup: CDR1 MDHEN, CDR2 SYDVKM. CDR3 coding DNA: TGTGCCAGCAGAGACGACAGGGGTATGAACACTGAAGCTTTCTTT. It translates to CASRDDRGMNTEAFF.

The chain has TRBV5-4 and TRBJ2-2, with D possibly TRBD2 on 6 matching bases. V was pared by 5 bases and J by 6 bases, with 20 bases between. CDR3 size: 16 residues. Germline V gene lookup returns CDR1 SGHNT and CDR2 YYREEE (reference sequence). The CDR3 loop reads CASSPWRAGLAGELFF. DNA of the CDR3: TGTGCCAGCAGTCCTTGGAGGGCCGGTCTGGCCGGGGAGCTGTTTTTT. The variable domain in full, with the rest retrieved from reference TRBV5-4 and TRBJ2-2, is ETGVTQSPTHLIKTRGQQVTLRCSSQSGHNTVSWYQQALGQGPQFIFQYYREEENGRGNFPPRFSGLQFPNYSSELNVNALELDDSALYLCASSPWRAGLAGELFFGEGSRLTVL.

The CDR3 loop is CSVEWQAQETQYF. CDR3 in DNA: TGCAGCGTTGAATGGCAGGCCCAAGAGACCCAGTACTTC. The V call is TRBV29-1, the J call TRBJ2-5, with no clear D. Trimming shortened V by 2 bases and J by 1 base, and 8 bases separated the two germline ends. The CDR3 is made up of 13 amino acids. Germline V gives CDR1 SQVTM, CDR2 ANQGSEA.

This chain uses TRBV21-1 with TRBJ2-7; the table names TRBD1, a call not compared with the DNA. TRBV21-1 constitutes a pseudogene. The CDR3 contains 15 residues. CDR3 residues: CASSKDTGTCYEQYF. The CDR3 DNA reads as TGTGCCAGCAGCAAAGATACAGGAACCTGCTACGAGCAGTACTTC.

The count of this clone is one. V usage is TRBV4-1 and J usage is TRBJ2-5; TRBD1 aligns across 7 bases. The CDR3 covers 15 residues. The V gene's germline CDR1 is MGHRA and CDR2 YSYEKL. With 1 base clipped from V and 5 bases from J, the junction kept 7 bases outside the gene matches. The CDR3 loop reads CASSQGVQGRETQYF. The CDR3 nucleotides read TGCGCCAGCAGCCAAGGGGTACAGGGGCGTGAGACCCAGTACTTC.

The V call is TRBV30, the J call TRBJ2-1; 9 bases agree with TRBD2. Germline CDR1 GTSNPN, CDR2 SVGIG (reference sequence). This CDR3 has 15 residues. With 2 bases clipped from V and 3 bases from J, the junction kept 5 bases outside the gene matches. CDR3 DNA: TGTGCCTGGAGTACGACTAGCGGACACTACAATGAGCAGTTCTTC. It yields the protein CAWSTTSGHYNEQFF.

This sequence joins TRBV13 and TRBJ2-7; D is unclear. From germline, CDR1 is PRHDT and CDR2 FYEKMQ (reference sequence). V shed 4 bases and J shed 3 bases, with 16 bases lying between them. The CDR3 consists of 15 residues. As DNA, the CDR3 is TGTGCCAGCAGCTCAGTAGAGAACAGCTACTACGAGCAGTACTTC. Protein sequence: CASSSVENSYYEQYF.

This clone came up once. The chain is built from TRBV5-1 and TRBJ1-2, with 9 bases matching TRBD1. CDR1 and CDR2 from the germline V gene are SGHRS and YFSETQ. The CDR3 extends over 13 amino acids. V was pared by 4 bases and J by 6 bases, with 4 bases of the junction left unmatched. CDR3 sequence reads: CASSPDRGNGYTF. The DNA for the CDR3 is TGCGCCAGCAGCCCTGACAGGGGGAATGGCTACACCTTC.

This clone came up once. This chain joins TRBV12-5 and TRBJ2-3; a weak D match, TRBD2 (6 bases). V dropped 7 bases and J dropped 2 bases, with 19 bases sitting between them. CDR1 is LGHNT, CDR2 FRNRAP, per germline. The CDR3 consists of 16 residues. CDR3 amino acids: CASALGGSLATDTQYF. CDR3 DNA: TGTGCTAGTGCCCTGGGAGGAAGCTTAGCCACAGATACGCAGTATTTT.

This chain uses TRBV2 with TRBJ1-5; D is unclear. V was trimmed by 6 bases and J by 5 bases, leaving 14 bases between them. Germline-derived CDR1 and CDR2 are SNHLY and FYNNEI. The CDR3 runs 14 residues. CDR3 region: CASSASVPDQPQHF. In nucleotides, the CDR3 is TGTGCCAGCAGCGCCAGCGTCCCTGATCAGCCCCAGCATTTT.

The chain employs TRBV4-1 and TRBJ2-7; 8 nucleotides line up with TRBD2. Germline-derived CDR1 and CDR2 are MGHRA and YSYEKL. Unmatched junction bases numbered 8, after V lost 1 base and J lost 6 bases. This CDR3 region has 15 residues. CDR3 in amino acids: CASSQVPGTRGEQYF. The CDR3 nucleotides read TGCGCCAGCAGCCAAGTTCCCGGGACTAGGGGCGAGCAGTACTTC.

The V gene is TRBV6-5, the J gene TRBJ2-2; 10 bases are shared with TRBD1. From germline, CDR1 is MNHEY and CDR2 SVGAGI. The J segment lost 5 bases and the V segment lost 0 bases, leaving 3 bases of the junction unmatched. This CDR3 has 16 residues. CDR3 region: CASSYSRQGATGELFF. The CDR3 coding sequence is TGTGCCAGCAGTTACTCGAGACAGGGGGCAACCGGGGAGCTGTTTTTT.

The rearrangement joins TRBV6-4 to TRBJ2-1; TRBD1 is a possible D gene (7 bases). Trimming shortened V by 6 bases and J by 10 bases, and 13 bases separated the two germline ends. The CDR3 totals 12 residues. CDR1 is MRHNA, CDR2 SNTAGT, per germline. This CDR3 reads CASSHRGGEQFF. In DNA, the CDR3 is TGTGCCAGCAGCCACAGGGGAGGCGAGCAGTTCTTC.

This sequence joins TRBV29-1 and TRBJ2-7; possibly TRBD2 for D (5 bases). CDR1 and CDR2 from the germline V gene are SQVTM and ANQGSEA. V shed 6 bases and J shed 2 bases, with 14 bases lying between them. The CDR3 sequence is 13 residues long. Here the CDR3 reads CSVASGFPYEQYF. The CDR3 DNA follows: TGCAGCGTAGCCAGCGGATTTCCCTACGAGCAGTACTTC.

This clone showed up just once. The chain couples TRBV2 to TRBJ2-5, with 7 bases identical to TRBD1. CDR3 length equals 15 residues. V dropped 5 bases and J dropped 6; count of bases not matched to a gene: 12. Per the germline V gene, CDR1 is SNHLY and CDR2 is FYNNEI. CDR3 DNA sequence: TGTGCCAGCAGTCCGACGACAGGGCCTGGGAAGACCCAGTACTTC. As protein: CASSPTTGPGKTQYF.

J is TRBJ1-1 and V is TRBV29-1, with TRBD1 matching 7 bases. Germline lookup yields CDR1 SQVTM and CDR2 ANQGSEA. J was trimmed by 4 bases and V by 7 bases; bases with no gene match: 9. CDR3 length: 13 amino acids. The CDR3 DNA follows: TGCAGCGCTTCTTACAGGGGAGGCACTGAAGCTTTCTTT. It is translated as CSASYRGGTEAFF.

The rearrangement joins TRBV5-6 to TRBJ2-5; weak D call: TRBD2 (6 bases). The end of the DNA fits TRBJ2-7 better, so the J call may be wrong. The CDR3 is 14 residues long. From germline, CDR1 is SGHDT and CDR2 YYEEEE. The CDR3 protein is CASSSSVYYYEQYF. CDR3 DNA: TGTGCCAGCAGCTCTAGCGTTTATTACTACGAGCAGTACTTC.